Included here is one T cell receptor (beta chain) sequence, with context. What it binds is unknown. This record comes from a study of shared clonotypes between healthy human individuals. Study-level points and caveats: The donor pool, a small one, limited the genetic and exposure-history diversity represented.

The CDR3 extends over 15 amino acids. CDR1 is SGHKS and CDR2 is YYEKEE in the germline V gene (reference sequence). The V gene end was trimmed by 1 base and the J gene end by 2 bases; junction bases not matched to a gene: 3. Deep level was the assay's run setting. Profiled with immunoSEQ multiplex PCR; TCRdb holds only in-frame clones, not every one. The data contain roughly 2,500,000 clones, more than 85% of them seen just once; the ten biggest clones take up 0.36%. Sample: naive CD4+ T cells from PBMCs. As for subset: CD45RA+ positively selected. V is TRBV5-5 and J is TRBJ1-3; TRBD1 agrees at 7 bases. The source is a man between 18 and 29 years old in good health. Some clones in this sample may be carry-over from other donors' samples. The CDR3 is CASSLLQGAGNTIYF. In nucleotides, the CDR3 is TGTGCCAGCAGCTTGCTCCAGGGGGCTGGAAACACCATATATTTT.